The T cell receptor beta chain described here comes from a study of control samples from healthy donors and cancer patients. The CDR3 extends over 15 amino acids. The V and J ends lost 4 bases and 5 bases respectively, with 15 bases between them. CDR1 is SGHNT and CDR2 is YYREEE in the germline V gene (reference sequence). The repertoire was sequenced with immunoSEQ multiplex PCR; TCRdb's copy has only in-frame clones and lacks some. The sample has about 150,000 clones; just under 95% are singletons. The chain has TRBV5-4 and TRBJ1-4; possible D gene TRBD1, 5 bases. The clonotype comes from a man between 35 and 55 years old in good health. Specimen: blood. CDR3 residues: CASSRGSGDNEKLFF. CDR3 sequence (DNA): TGTGCCAGCAGCCGGGGGAGTGGCGACAATGAAAAACTGTTTTTT.